Below, 9 T cell receptor beta chains from the same sample are listed, as sequenced in a study of tumor-infiltrating lymphocytes in primary liver carcinoma. A constant-region primer primed TCR beta cDNA synthesis from about 490 ng of total RNA. Libraries for TCR beta were built through three nested multiplex PCR rounds, which together made up a slightly modified ARM-PCR procedure. Both of the initial two PCR rounds ran for 10 cycles and employed TRBV1-TRBV30 forward primers alongside a C-beta reverse primer. One entry per CDR3 protein results from TCRdb running MiXCR on the multiplex PCR reads. The table has 90,000 to 140,000 distinct CDR3 sequences, roughly four fifths seen once. The study co-extracted DNA and RNA from approximately 20-30 mg of unsorted bulk tissue. Sequencing used liver tumor tissue from sampling region 3. The subset is: tumor region T3, left-lateral pole. Every receptor here comes from a man aged 35-49 years with primary liver carcinoma and hepatitis B virus infection.

This clonotype was seen a handful of times. A much more abundant neighbour one base away suggests this may be a read error. The conserved final phenylalanine or tryptophan is absent from the CDR3, which likely points to a read error. The chain is built from TRBV29-1 and TRBJ1-1; 10 bases map to TRBD1. Germline loops: CDR1 SQVTM, CDR2 ANQGSEA. The CDR3 is 15 amino acids. V was pared by 4 bases and J by 3 bases, with 8 bases of the junction left unmatched. Here the CDR3 reads CSVAGRDRGDTEAFL. The CDR3 DNA is TGCAGCGTTGCTGGCCGGGACAGGGGTGACACTGAAGCTTTCCTT.

The CDR3 region is CASRRTSGSGGTATQYF. Written as DNA, the CDR3 is TGTGCCAGCAGACGGACTAGCGGTTCGGGGGGCACGGCTACGCAGTATTTT. The gene calls are TRBV7-2 and TRBJ2-3; 10 bases are shared with TRBD2. Germline V CDR1 and CDR2: SGHTA, FQGNSA. After removal of 6 bases from V and 8 bases from J, the junction contained 17 bases not matched to a gene. The length of the CDR3 is 17 residues.

As regards this clonotype: Germline and junction disagree at one end, which may indicate a read error. This sequence joins TRBV5-4 and TRBJ2-2; possibly TRBD2 for D (5 bases). Germline CDR1 reads SGHNT; CDR2 reads YYREEE (reference sequence). The CDR3 spans 17 residues. In DNA, the CDR3 is TGTGCCAGGAGCTCGCGGCTAGAGGGAAAGAACACCGGGGAGCTGTTTTTT. Protein product: CARSSRLEGKNTGELFF.

This clonotype has just one count. With a much larger clone just one base away, this may be a read error. Here the CDR3 omits its conserved ending phenylalanine or tryptophan, so a read error is the likely source. This chain links TRBV2 with TRBJ2-7; D gene ambiguous. Germline values: CDR1 SNHLY, CDR2 FYNNEI. The CDR3 is 14 residues long. V lost 0 bases to trimming and J lost 2 bases, with 8 bases between them. In DNA form, the CDR3 reads TGTGCCAGCAGTGAAGCGCGGATCCCCTACGAGCAGTACTTA. It yields the protein CASSEARIPYEQYL.

Note on this clonotype: One end of the junction varies from germline; a read error may be responsible. The gene calls are TRBV5-5 and TRBJ2-1; D is undetermined. Germline CDR1 is SGHKS and CDR2 is YYEKEE (reference sequence). This CDR3 region has 15 residues. The CDR3 nucleotides are TGTGTCAGCAGCTTGTGTCTAGGTACGGTCAATGAGCACTTCTTC. Amino acid sequence: CVSSLCLGTVNEHFF.

On this clonotype itself: The junction shows a germline mismatch at one end, possibly a read error. The chain recombines TRBV4-1 with TRBJ1-2, with D hard to call. This CDR3 is 14 amino acids long. Germline V gives CDR1 MGHRA, CDR2 YSYEKL. The CDR3 nucleotides are TGCGTCAGCAGCCAAGGTGCAGGAAGCTATGGCTACACCTTC. Amino acids: CVSSQGAGSYGYTF.

This chain uses TRBV30 with TRBJ1-5; D gene ambiguous. The CDR3 sequence is 15 residues long. Germline V lookup: CDR1 GTSNPN, CDR2 SVGIG (reference sequence). This chain's CDR3 is CATVQRRLSNQPQHF. The CDR3 DNA sequence: TGTGCTACTGTTCAAAGGAGGCTTAGCAATCAGCCCCAGCATTTT. Together with reference TRBV30 and TRBJ1-5, the CDR3 gives the full variable domain: SQTIHQWPATLVQPVGSPLSLECTVEGTSNPNLYWYRQAAGRGLQLLFYSVGIGQISSEVPQNLSASRPQDRQFILSSKKLLLSDSGFYLCATVQRRLSNQPQHFGDGTRLSIL.

This clonotype came up once. The junction and the germline gene differ at one end; a read error may be behind it. The J gene is TRBJ1-5, the V gene TRBV6-1; unclear D gene. The germline gives CDR1 MNHNS, CDR2 SASEGT. The CDR3 has 14 residues. The CDR3 region is CASSETWSNHPHHF. The CDR3 nucleotides are TGTGCCAGCAGTGAAACGTGGAGCAATCATCCCCATCATTTT.

The chain couples TRBV4-2 to TRBJ2-7; no definite D call. V lost 0 bases, J lost 6 bases, and 15 bases lay in between. This CDR3 comprises 15 residues. Germline CDR1 reads LGHNA; CDR2 reads YNFKEQ. CDR3 nucleotides: TGTGCCAGCAGCCAAGATCGGGTGGTAAGCTGCGAGCAGTACTTC. Translation gives CASSQDRVVSCEQYF.